This TCR beta chain was captured by sequencing in a study of CD8 T cells in Susac syndrome. This clonotype was counted a single time. The CDR3 totals 16 residues. V dropped 5 bases and J dropped 3 bases, with 20 bases sitting between them. Sequencing of TCR beta was performed on blood CD8+ T cells and on blood CD4+ T cells. Negative magnetic isolation gave CD8+ and CD4+ cells; FACS enriched CD8+ TEMRA. Random hexamers primed reverse transcription of about 0.5 to 1 ug RNA. Coverage of TCR beta CDR3 amplification by immunoSEQ multiplex PCR extended to 54 Vbeta and 13 Jbeta. One entry per CDR3 protein results from TCRdb running MiXCR on the immunoSEQ multiplex PCR reads. The sample yields about 120,000 distinct CDR3 sequences, 94% seen once.

The source is a human donor in good health. V is TRBV12-3 or TRBV12-4 and J is TRBJ2-7; D is perhaps TRBD2 (6 bases). Input material: CD4+ T cells from PBMCs. The CDR3 sequence is CASSALICGTFYEQYF. CDR3 DNA sequence: TGTGCCAGCAGTGCACTCATTTGCGGGACCTTCTACGAGCAGTACTTC.